Following are 24 T cell receptor beta chains from one sample sequenced in a study of blood T cell repertoires in COVID-19. Sequencing was performed with immunoSEQ multiplex PCR; in TCRdb, only in-frame clones are kept and a portion is missing. The top ten hold about 1.9% of the sample, which has approximately 150,000 clones, over 70% seen once. The sample consisted of peripheral blood. These receptors were obtained from an older woman with acute or convalescent COVID-19.

This clone was recorded a few times. The same CDR3 can be traced to other DNA sequences in this sample. J is TRBJ1-1 and V is TRBV2, with D perhaps matching TRBD1 (5 bases). Germline loops: CDR1 SNHLY, CDR2 FYNNEI. The CDR3 has 15 residues. Trimming stripped 1 base from V and 10 bases from J, with 19 bases between. The CDR3 is CASSEGGSLNRGAFF. The CDR3 region has the DNA TGTGCCAGCAGTGAAGGGGGCTCGCTTAATAGGGGAGCTTTCTTT.

The chain couples TRBV28 to TRBJ2-7, with D unclear. Trimming removed 3 bases from V and 0 bases from J, with 15 bases in between. This CDR3 is 16 amino acids long. CDR1 and CDR2 (germline): MDHEN, SYDVKM. The CDR3 region is CASSFPQFRSSYEQYF. Written as DNA, the CDR3 is TGTGCCAGCAGTTTCCCCCAGTTTAGGAGCTCCTACGAGCAGTACTTC. Together with reference TRBV28 and TRBJ2-7, the CDR3 gives the full variable domain: DVKVTQSSRYLVKRTGEKVFLECVQDMDHENMFWYRQDPGLGLRLIYFSYDVKMKEKGDIPEGYSVSREKKERFSLILESASTNQTSMYLCASSFPQFRSSYEQYFGPGTRLTVT.

The count of this clone is one. This chain connects TRBV19 to TRBJ1-1; 7 bases align to TRBD1. Per the germline V gene, CDR1 is LNHDA and CDR2 is SQIVND (reference sequence). This CDR3 contains 14 residues. The ends lost 7 bases at V and 1 base at J; junction bases unmatched: 6. The CDR3 DNA reads TGTGCCAGTAAACGACAGGGAACGAACACTGAAGCTTTCTTT. Amino acids: CASKRQGTNTEAFF.

The genes are TRBV19 and TRBJ1-6, with 9 bases matching TRBD1. V shed 3 bases and J 7 bases; nucleotides not matched to a gene: 4. The CDR3 has 15 amino acids. CDR1 LNHDA and CDR2 SQIVND come from the germline V gene (reference sequence). DNA for the CDR3: TGTGCCAGTAGTATGTTCGGGACAGGGAATTCACCCCTCCACTTT. Amino acids: CASSMFGTGNSPLHF.

The chain links TRBV19 to TRBJ1-3; D is uncertain. V shed 1 base and J shed 2 bases, with 12 bases lying between them. The CDR3 runs 16 residues. CDR1 is LNHDA, CDR2 SQIVND, per germline (reference sequence). The CDR3 nucleotides read TGTGCCAGTAGTATAGCAGGACTAACTCCTGGAAACACCATATATTTT. It encodes CASSIAGLTPGNTIYF. Combining the CDR3 with reference TRBV19 and TRBJ1-3 gives the whole variable domain DGGITQSPKYLFRKEGQNVTLSCEQNLNHDAMYWYRQDPGQGLRLIYYSQIVNDFQKGDIAEGYSVSREKKESFPLTVTSAQKNPTAFYLCASSIAGLTPGNTIYFGEGSWLTVV.

The CDR3 DNA sequence: TGTGCCAGCAGTGTATGGCAGAACACCGGGGAGCTGTTTTTT. Amino acids: CASSVWQNTGELFF. The chain recombines TRBV2 with TRBJ2-2; D gene uncertain. This CDR3 contains 14 residues. Germline CDR1 and CDR2: SNHLY and FYNNEI. V lost 4 bases to trimming and J lost 1 base, with 7 bases between them.

This clone was detected a few times. The chain is built from TRBV29-1 and TRBJ1-5; 11 positions match TRBD1. Germline loops: CDR1 SQVTM, CDR2 ANQGSEA. The CDR3 consists of 13 residues. The trim removed 6 bases at V and 6 bases at J, leaving 4 bases unmatched. The CDR3 reads CSVDRGPGQPQHF. Written as DNA, the CDR3 is TGCAGCGTGGACAGGGGGCCGGGTCAGCCCCAGCATTTT. Full variable domain (missing parts from reference TRBV29-1 and TRBJ1-5): SAVISQKPSRDICQRGTSLTIQCQVDSQVTMMFWYRQQPGQSLTLIATANQGSEATYESGFVIDKFPISRPNLTFSTLTVSNMSPEDSSIYLCSVDRGPGQPQHFGDGTRLSIL.

The chain uses TRBV5-6 and TRBJ1-2, with D hard to call. The V gene's germline CDR1 is SGHDT and CDR2 YYEEEE. The CDR3 has 16 residues. Trimming took 2 bases from V and 1 from J, leaving 15 bases between them. The CDR3 coding sequence is TGTGCCAGCAGCTTCACGGGTTCAGCAAATAACTATGGCTACACCTTC. This gives the protein CASSFTGSANNYGYTF. The full variable domain, completed using reference TRBV5-6 and TRBJ1-2, is DAGVTQSPTHLIKTRGQQVTLRCSPKSGHDTVSWYQQALGQGPQFIFQYYEEEERQRGNFPDRFSGHQFPNYSSELNVNALLLGDSALYLCASSFTGSANNYGYTFGSGTRLTVV.

This chain connects TRBV28 to TRBJ2-7; D perhaps matches TRBD2 (6 bases). From germline, CDR1 is MDHEN and CDR2 SYDVKM. V was shortened by 3 bases and J by 0 bases, with 12 bases between the two germline ends. This CDR3 is built from 15 residues. CDR3 in DNA: TGTGCCAGCAGTTTTTGGGCGGGGTACTCCTACGAGCAGTACTTC. Its protein is CASSFWAGYSYEQYF.

In this sample, this clone turned up a few times. This chain connects TRBV2 to TRBJ2-3, with 9 bases identical to TRBD2. This CDR3 spans 14 amino acids. Trimming at V came to 9 bases and at J to 5 bases, leaving 9 bases not matched to a gene. Germline V gene lookup returns CDR1 SNHLY and CDR2 FYNNEI. The CDR3 region is CASGGGRAGDTQYF. The CDR3, as DNA: TGTGCCAGTGGGGGCGGGAGGGCCGGAGATACGCAGTATTTT.

This clone has just a few counts. V is TRBV5-4 and J is TRBJ2-1, with 8 bases matching TRBD2. The CDR3 length is 15 residues. V shed 4 bases, J shed 9 bases, and the junction held 12 bases outside the gene matches. Germline loops: CDR1 SGHNT, CDR2 YYREEE (reference sequence). The CDR3 sequence: CASSPEAGAKLEQFF. CDR3 nucleotide sequence: TGTGCCAGCAGCCCTGAAGCGGGAGCGAAACTTGAGCAGTTCTTC.

The rearrangement joins TRBV11-2 to TRBJ1-2; D remains ambiguous. V was pared by 7 bases and J by 3 bases, with 12 bases between. The CDR3 has 13 residues. Germline V gene data show CDR1 as SGHAT and CDR2 as FQNNGV. The CDR3 here is CASTWEVDYGYTF. DNA of the CDR3: TGTGCCAGCACTTGGGAGGTCGACTATGGCTACACCTTC.

This chain uses TRBV5-1 with TRBJ2-7; D not resolved. CDR3 length: 14 amino acids. Trimming pared 1 base from V and 1 base from J, leaving 9 bases between. The germline gives CDR1 SGHRS, CDR2 YFSETQ. In nucleotides, the CDR3 is TGCGCCAGCAGCTTGTCTCTCAGATCCTACGAGCAGTACTTC. It yields the protein CASSLSLRSYEQYF.

As concerns this clone: At the DNA level, this CDR3 is encoded by other sequences in the same sample as well. The rearrangement joins TRBV24-1 to TRBJ2-3; D is unclear. The V end lost 12 bases, the J end lost 2 bases, and 8 bases lay between the germline ends. The CDR3 sequence is 11 residues long. CDR1 and CDR2 (germline): KGHDR, SFDVKD. CDR3 nucleotide sequence: TGTGCCGCAGGATTCACAGATACGCAGTATTTT. It codes for CAAGFTDTQYF.

V usage is TRBV18 and J usage is TRBJ1-1; no reliable D call. The CDR3 is made up of 14 amino acids. Trimming removed 3 bases at V and 2 bases at J, with 10 bases between. Germline lookup yields CDR1 KGHSH and CDR2 LQKENI. Here the CDR3 reads CASSPMNLNTEAFF. DNA of the CDR3: TGTGCCAGCTCACCTATGAACTTAAACACTGAAGCTTTCTTT.

The chain combines TRBV28 with TRBJ2-5; TRBD1 aligns across 9 bases. CDR3 length equals 14 residues. Germline CDR1 is MDHEN and CDR2 is SYDVKM. J was trimmed by 5 bases and V by 2 bases; bases with no gene match: 3. The CDR3, as DNA: TGTGCCAGCAGTTTAGGCGGGACAGGGGAGACCCAGTACTTC. Translation: CASSLGGTGETQYF.

V usage is TRBV29-1 and J usage is TRBJ1-3, with a possible D match to TRBD1 (6 bases). V was pared by 6 bases and J by 0 bases, with 15 bases between. Germline CDR1 SQVTM, CDR2 ANQGSEA. The CDR3 is made up of 15 amino acids. The CDR3 here is CSVDQGGGSGNTIYF. CDR3 bases: TGCAGCGTAGACCAGGGAGGGGGCTCTGGAAACACCATATATTTT. The whole variable domain, remainder taken from reference TRBV29-1 and TRBJ1-3, is SAVISQKPSRDICQRGTSLTIQCQVDSQVTMMFWYRQQPGQSLTLIATANQGSEATYESGFVIDKFPISRPNLTFSTLTVSNMSPEDSSIYLCSVDQGGGSGNTIYFGEGSWLTVV.

The chain recombines TRBV28 with TRBJ1-5; the D gene is possibly TRBD1 (6 bases). The germline CDR1 and CDR2 sequences are MDHEN and SYDVKM. This CDR3 contains 15 residues. Trimming shortened V by 3 bases and J by 0 bases, and 9 bases separated the two germline ends. CDR3 DNA sequence: TGTGCCAGCAGTTTTGGGACACTTAGCAATCAGCCCCAGCATTTT. Amino acid sequence: CASSFGTLSNQPQHF.

The gene calls are TRBV14 and TRBJ1-4; no definite D call. The ends were cut back, 0 bases at V and 11 bases at J, with 13 bases in the middle. Germline V gene lookup returns CDR1 SGHDN and CDR2 FVKESK. The CDR3 runs 14 residues. For the CDR3, the DNA is TGTGCCAGCAGCCAAGAAGGGAGGTCTAGGAAACTGTTTTTT. Amino acid sequence: CASSQEGRSRKLFF. Together with reference TRBV14 and TRBJ1-4, the CDR3 gives the full variable domain: EAGVTQFPSHSVIEKGQTVTLRCDPISGHDNLYWYRRVMGKEIKFLLHFVKESKQDESGMPNNRFLAERTGGTYSTLKVQPAELEDSGVYFCASSQEGRSRKLFFGSGTQLSVL.

The gene calls are TRBV10-3 and TRBJ2-7, with TRBD1 matching 9 bases. V shed 6 bases and J 2 bases; nucleotides not matched to a gene: 5. Germline V gives CDR1 ENHRY, CDR2 SYGVKD. This CDR3 spans 14 amino acids. This CDR3 is CAISPRTGAYEQYF. CDR3 DNA: TGTGCCATCAGCCCCAGGACAGGGGCCTACGAGCAGTACTTC.

This clone has a handful of counts. V gene TRBV6-5 combines with J gene TRBJ1-1; perhaps TRBD1 as D (6 bases). CDR3 length equals 11 residues. CDR1 is MNHEY, CDR2 SVGAGI, per germline. Trimming took off 7 bases at V and 5 bases at J, with 8 bases between the two ends. The chain's CDR3 is CASIGGTEAFF. For the CDR3, the DNA is TGTGCCAGCATAGGGGGAACTGAAGCTTTCTTT.

The chain carries TRBV19 and TRBJ1-6, with D perhaps TRBD1 (5 bases). Germline V CDR1 and CDR2: LNHDA, SQIVND (reference sequence). The V end lost 6 bases, the J end lost 6 bases, and 12 bases lay between the germline ends. CDR3 length equals 14 residues. Here the CDR3 DNA reads TGTGCCAGTAGCGCCGGGACTATTAATTCACCCCTCCACTTT. It encodes CASSAGTINSPLHF.

The chain carries TRBV11-3 and TRBJ2-3; 12 bases align to TRBD1. Trimming took 3 bases from V and 5 from J; bases not matched to a gene: 6. CDR3 length: 16 amino acids. Germline V gene data show CDR1 as SGHNT and CDR2 as YENEEA. Here the CDR3 DNA reads TGTGCCAGCAGCTTGGTTGGGACAGGGGGCCTAGATACGCAGTATTTT. It yields the protein CASSLVGTGGLDTQYF.

The chain combines TRBV28 with TRBJ1-2; 8 nucleotides agree with TRBD1. J was trimmed by 1 base and V by 6 bases; bases with no gene match: 4. This CDR3 spans 14 amino acids. CDR1 is MDHEN and CDR2 is SYDVKM in the germline V gene. As DNA, the CDR3 is TGTGCCAGCAGCCTGACAGGGGTTAACTATGGCTACACCTTC. This gives the protein CASSLTGVNYGYTF.